The rows below give T cell receptor beta chains drawn from one sample of a study of blood T cell repertoires in COVID-19. TCRdb's copy holds only in-frame clones and misses some; the assay was immunoSEQ multiplex PCR. This sample has over 150,000 clones, with roughly 87% found just once. The sequenced material came from peripheral blood. These receptors all stem from a woman aged 60-70 years who had recovered from COVID-19. The CDR3 runs from the conserved cysteine through the conserved F or W. A D gene is named only where the DNA matches it firmly. Only some rows state a clone size, as once, few, many or a class for expanded clones.

TRBV5-6	TRBJ2-5	-	-	CASSLSYREFGETQYF	TGTGCCAGCAGCTTGAGCTACAGGGAATTTGGAGAGACCCAGTACTTC
TRBV3-1/TRBV3-2	TRBJ2-1	-	-	CASGRRETNGNEQFF	TGTGCCAGCGGACGACGGGAGACAAACGGGAATGAGCAGTTCTTC
TRBV5-1	TRBJ1-2	TRBD1	-	CASSPTGDYGYTF	TGCGCCAGCAGCCCCACAGGGGACTATGGCTACACCTTC
TRBV9	TRBJ1-3	TRBD1	-	CASSAGQAGRNTIYF	TGTGCCAGCAGCGCAGGACAGGCCGGTCGAAACACCATATATTTT
TRBV19	TRBJ1-3	TRBD1	-	CASSPDRVAGNTIYF	TGTGCCAGTAGTCCCGACAGGGTGGCTGGAAACACCATATATTTT
TRBV7-8	TRBJ1-6	-	once	CASSLPGVSLHF	TGTGCCAGCAGCTTACCAGGGGTATCCCTCCACTTT
TRBV2	TRBJ2-3	TRBD2	-	CASRGLAGGSSTDTQYF	TGTGCCAGCAGAGGACTAGCGGGGGGCTCTAGCACAGATACGCAGTATTTT
TRBV9	TRBJ2-7	-	-	CASSVVPTSYEQYF	TGTGCCAGCAGCGTAGTTCCCACAAGCTACGAGCAGTACTTC
TRBV5-1	TRBJ2-1	-	-	CASSLSSYNEQFF	TGCGCCAGCAGCTTGAGTAGTTATAATGAGCAGTTCTTC
TRBV11-2	TRBJ1-2	-	-	CASSLGGGNYGYTF	TGTGCCAGCAGCTTAGGCGGGGGGAACTATGGCTACACCTTC
TRBV6-6	TRBJ1-5	-	-	CASIGTNSNQPQHF	TGTGCCAGCATAGGGACAAATAGCAATCAGCCCCAGCATTTT
TRBV4-2	TRBJ2-3	TRBD2	-	CASSQGGAGEGTDTQYF	TGTGCCAGCAGCCAAGGTGGCGCGGGGGAGGGCACAGATACGCAGTATTTT
TRBV5-1	TRBJ1-5	-	-	CASSLLGADSNQPQHF	TGCGCCAGCAGCTTACTAGGAGCCGATAGCAATCAGCCCCAGCATTTT
TRBV2	TRBJ2-1	TRBD1	once	CASTGTAHNEQFF	TGTGCCAGCACTGGGACAGCCCACAATGAGCAGTTCTTC
TRBV19	TRBJ1-2	-	-	CASSDRTVGYTF	TGTGCCAGTAGCGACAGGACCGTCGGCTACACCTTC
TRBV19	TRBJ2-7	-	-	CASSSQGYEQYF	TGTGCCAGTAGCTCCCAGGGGTACGAGCAGTACTTC
TRBV5-1	TRBJ2-7	-	-	CASSPVTGTSYEQYF	TGCGCCAGCAGTCCCGTGACCGGGACAAGCTACGAGCAGTACTTC
TRBV11-1	TRBJ1-2	-	-	CASSFTGLDGYTF	TGTGCCAGCAGCTTCACAGGGCTGGATGGCTACACCTTC
TRBV5-1	TRBJ1-2	-	-	CASSLDSSGYGYTF	TGCGCCAGCAGCTTGGACTCGTCGGGGTATGGCTACACCTTC
TRBV14	TRBJ2-5	TRBD2	-	CASSQEEGTTIWETQYF	TGTGCCAGCAGCCAAGAAGAGGGGACTACGATTTGGGAGACCCAGTACTTC
TRBV6-5	TRBJ1-2	TRBD1	-	CASTRDRVGGYTF	TGTGCCAGCACCCGGGACAGGGTAGGCGGCTACACCTTC
TRBV5-1	TRBJ2-5	TRBD2	-	CASSLGLAGASAGETQYF	TGCGCCAGCAGCTTGGGACTAGCGGGGGCCTCCGCCGGGGAGACCCAGTACTTC
TRBV27	TRBJ2-7	TRBD1	-	CASSLGTGSYEQYF	TGTGCCAGCAGTCTCGGGACAGGGTCCTACGAGCAGTACTTC
TRBV3-1/TRBV3-2	TRBJ2-7	-	once	CASSQGPFPSYEQYF	TGTGCCAGCAGCCAAGGTCCCTTCCCTTCCTACGAGCAGTACTTC
TRBV5-1	TRBJ2-1	-	few	CASSLGGGYNEQFF	TGCGCCAGCAGTCTAGGGGGAGGGTACAATGAGCAGTTCTTC
TRBV5-1	TRBJ2-7	-	-	CASSSNYEQYF	TGCGCCAGCAGCTCCAACTACGAGCAGTACTTC
TRBV5-6	TRBJ1-1	-	-	CASSLVGATEAFF	TGTGCCAGCAGCTTGGTGGGGGCCACTGAAGCTTTCTTT
TRBV19	TRBJ1-5	-	-	CASKGTNNQPQHF	TGTGCCAGTAAAGGGACAAACAATCAGCCCCAGCATTTT
TRBV19	TRBJ1-1	-	-	CASTNDRNPANTEAFF	TGTGCCAGTACCAACGACAGAAATCCTGCGAACACTGAAGCTTTCTTT
TRBV9	TRBJ2-5	TRBD1	-	CASSVAGTEETQYF	TGTGCCAGCAGCGTAGCTGGGACAGAAGAGACCCAGTACTTC
TRBV19	TRBJ2-5	-	-	CASSIIESETQYF	TGTGCCAGTAGTATCATAGAGTCAGAGACCCAGTACTTC
TRBV10-1	TRBJ1-6	-	-	CASSAQVGNSPLHF	TGCGCCAGCAGTGCGCAGGTCGGAAATTCACCCCTCCACTTT
TRBV28	TRBJ1-2	-	-	CASSTDSYYGYTF	TGTGCCAGCAGCACGGACAGTTACTATGGCTACACCTTC
TRBV21-1	TRBJ1-1	-	-	CASSKFRGNTEAFF	TGTGCCAGCAGCAAGTTTCGGGGTAACACTGAAGCTTTCTTT
TRBV6-5	TRBJ1-6	-	-	CASSYSGGNSPLHF	TGTGCCAGCAGTTACTCGGGAGGGAATTCACCCCTCCACTTT
TRBV4-1	TRBJ2-1	TRBD1	-	CASSRTGTYNEQFF	TGCGCCAGCAGCCGGACAGGGACCTACAATGAGCAGTTCTTC
TRBV19	TRBJ2-7	TRBD1	-	CASSERGRGKYEQYF	TGTGCCAGTTCCGAAAGAGGCAGGGGGAAATACGAGCAGTACTTC
TRBV6-5	TRBJ2-6	-	-	CGLTPVASGANVLTF	TGTGGCCTAACTCCTGTCGCCTCTGGGGCCAACGTCCTGACTTTC
TRBV4-2	TRBJ1-4	-	-	CASSQALATNEKLFF	TGTGCCAGCAGCCAAGCACTAGCTACTAATGAAAAACTGTTTTTT
TRBV30	TRBJ2-1	TRBD1	-	CAWSPWGSGTGGIMQFF	TGTGCCTGGAGTCCTTGGGGCTCCGGGACAGGGGGTATTATGCAGTTCTTC
TRBV10-3	TRBJ1-1	-	-	CAISEGPPEAFF	TGTGCCATCAGTGAGGGCCCCCCTGAAGCTTTCTTT
TRBV9	TRBJ2-2	-	-	CASSVEPGVAGELFF	TGTGCCAGCAGCGTAGAACCAGGCGTGGCCGGGGAGCTGTTTTTT
TRBV2	TRBJ2-7	-	-	CASSEAPTRYEQYF	TGTGCCAGCAGTGAAGCCCCCACTCGGTACGAGCAGTACTTC
TRBV10-3	TRBJ2-1	TRBD2	-	CAIRAGGPNYNEQFF	TGTGCCATCAGGGCGGGGGGGCCAAACTACAATGAGCAGTTCTTC
TRBV5-5	TRBJ1-6	-	-	CASSPWANSPLHF	TGTGCCAGCAGCCCTTGGGCGAATTCACCCCTCCACTTT
TRBV6-6	TRBJ1-1	-	-	CASSYRGPSTEAFF	TGTGCCAGCAGTTACCGGGGTCCTTCCACTGAAGCTTTCTTT
TRBV27	TRBJ2-2	TRBD2	-	CASSLPGLAGPNTGELFF	TGTGCCAGCAGTCTCCCGGGACTAGCGGGGCCGAACACCGGGGAGCTGTTTTTT
TRBV6-1	TRBJ1-2	TRBD1	-	CASSFGTDGYTF	TGTGCCAGCAGTTTCGGGACAGATGGCTACACCTTC
TRBV12-3/TRBV12-4	TRBJ2-3	-	once	CASSYRADTQYF	TGTGCCAGCAGTTACCGGGCAGATACGCAGTATTTT
TRBV5-1	TRBJ1-1	-	-	CASSLFGGGDTEAFF	TGCGCCAGCAGCTTGTTTGGGGGAGGGGATACTGAAGCTTTCTTT